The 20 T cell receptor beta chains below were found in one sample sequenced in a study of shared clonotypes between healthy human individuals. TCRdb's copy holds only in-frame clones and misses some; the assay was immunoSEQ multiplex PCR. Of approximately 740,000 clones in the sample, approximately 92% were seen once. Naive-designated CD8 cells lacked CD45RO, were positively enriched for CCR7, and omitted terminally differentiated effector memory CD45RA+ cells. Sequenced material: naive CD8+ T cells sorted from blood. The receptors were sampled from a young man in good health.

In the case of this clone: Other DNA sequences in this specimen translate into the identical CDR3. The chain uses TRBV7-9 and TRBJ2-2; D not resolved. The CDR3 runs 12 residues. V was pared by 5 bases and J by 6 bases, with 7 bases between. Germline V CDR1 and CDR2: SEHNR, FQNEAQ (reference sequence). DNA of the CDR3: TGTGCCAGCAGCCCGCAGCCCGGGGAGCTGTTTTTT. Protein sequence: CASSPQPGELFF.

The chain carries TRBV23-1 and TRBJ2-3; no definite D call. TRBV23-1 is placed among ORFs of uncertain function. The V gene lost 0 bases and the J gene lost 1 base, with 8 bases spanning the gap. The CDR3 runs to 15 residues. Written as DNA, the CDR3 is TGCGCCAGCAGTCAATCCGATAGGGGCACAGATACGCAGTATTTT. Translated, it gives CASSQSDRGTDTQYF.

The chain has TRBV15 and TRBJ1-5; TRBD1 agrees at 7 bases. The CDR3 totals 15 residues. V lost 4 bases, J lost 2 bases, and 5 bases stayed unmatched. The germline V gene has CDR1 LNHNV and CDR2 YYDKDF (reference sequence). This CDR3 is CATSNRGARNQPQHF. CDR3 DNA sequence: TGTGCCACCAGCAACAGGGGTGCACGCAATCAGCCCCAGCATTTT.

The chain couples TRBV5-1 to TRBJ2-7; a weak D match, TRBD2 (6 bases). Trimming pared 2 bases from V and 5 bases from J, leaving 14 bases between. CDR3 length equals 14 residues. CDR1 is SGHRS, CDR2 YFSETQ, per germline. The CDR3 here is CASSFWEAGNEQYF. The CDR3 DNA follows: TGCGCCAGCAGCTTTTGGGAGGCCGGGAACGAGCAGTACTTC. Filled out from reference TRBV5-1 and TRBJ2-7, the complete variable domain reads KAGVTQTPRYLIKTRGQQVTLSCSPISGHRSVSWYQQTPGQGLQFLFEYFSETQRNKGNFPGRFSGRQFSNSRSEMNVSTLELGDSALYLCASSFWEAGNEQYFGPGTRLTVT.

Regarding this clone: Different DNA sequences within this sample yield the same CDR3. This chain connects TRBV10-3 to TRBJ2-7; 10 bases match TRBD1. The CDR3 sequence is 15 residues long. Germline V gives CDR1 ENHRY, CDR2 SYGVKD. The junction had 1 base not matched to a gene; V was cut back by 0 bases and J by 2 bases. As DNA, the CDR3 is TGTGCCATCAGTGAGTCTGGGACAGGGGCCTACGAGCAGTACTTC. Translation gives CAISESGTGAYEQYF.

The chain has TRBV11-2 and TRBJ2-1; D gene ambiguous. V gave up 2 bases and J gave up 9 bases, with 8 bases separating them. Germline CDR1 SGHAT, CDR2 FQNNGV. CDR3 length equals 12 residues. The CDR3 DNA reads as TGTGCCAGCAGCTTATTATCCAGTGAGCAGTTCTTC. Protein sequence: CASSLLSSEQFF.

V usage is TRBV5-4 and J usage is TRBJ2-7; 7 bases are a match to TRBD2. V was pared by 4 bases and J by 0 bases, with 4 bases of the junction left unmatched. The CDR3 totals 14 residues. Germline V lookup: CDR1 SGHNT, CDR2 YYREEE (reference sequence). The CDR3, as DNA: TGTGCCAGCAGCGTACGGGACTACTCCTACGAGCAGTACTTC. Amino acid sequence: CASSVRDYSYEQYF. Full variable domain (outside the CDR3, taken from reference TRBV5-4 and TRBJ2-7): ETGVTQSPTHLIKTRGQQVTLRCSSQSGHNTVSWYQQALGQGPQFIFQYYREEENGRGNFPPRFSGLQFPNYSSELNVNALELDDSALYLCASSVRDYSYEQYFGPGTRLTVT.

The CDR3 bases are TGTGCCAGCAGCTTTAAGGGGGACGGGATATACAATGAGCAGTTCTTC. Protein: CASSFKGDGIYNEQFF. J is TRBJ2-1 and V is TRBV7-9; D might be TRBD1 (6 bases). The CDR3 loop spans 16 amino acids. The V end was cut by 3 bases, the J end by 4 bases, with 16 bases between. Germline CDR1 and CDR2: SEHNR and FQNEAQ (reference sequence).

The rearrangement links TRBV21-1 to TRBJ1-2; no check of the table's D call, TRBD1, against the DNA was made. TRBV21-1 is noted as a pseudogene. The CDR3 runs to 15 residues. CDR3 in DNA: TGTGCCACCTACTCCGGGACACGAGGTAACTATGGCTACACCTTC. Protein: CATYSGTRGNYGYTF.

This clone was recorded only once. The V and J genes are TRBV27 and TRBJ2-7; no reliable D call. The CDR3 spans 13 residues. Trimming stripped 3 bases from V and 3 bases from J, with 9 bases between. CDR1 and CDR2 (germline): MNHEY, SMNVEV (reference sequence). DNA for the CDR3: TGTGCCAGCAGTTTCGGCGGCTACTACGAGCAGTACTTC. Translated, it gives CASSFGGYYEQYF.

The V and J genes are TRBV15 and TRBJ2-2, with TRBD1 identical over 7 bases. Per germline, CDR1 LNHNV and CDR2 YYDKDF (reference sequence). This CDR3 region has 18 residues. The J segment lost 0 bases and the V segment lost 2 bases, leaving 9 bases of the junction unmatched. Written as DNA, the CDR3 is TGTGCCACCAGCAGACCGTCCGGACAGGCCGCGAACACCGGGGAGCTGTTTTTT. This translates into CATSRPSGQAANTGELFF.

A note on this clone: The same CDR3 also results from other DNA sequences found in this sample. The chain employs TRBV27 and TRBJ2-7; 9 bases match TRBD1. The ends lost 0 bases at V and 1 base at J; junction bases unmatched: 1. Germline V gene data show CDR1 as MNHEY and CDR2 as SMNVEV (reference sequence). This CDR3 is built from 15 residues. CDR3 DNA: TGTGCCAGCAGTTTATCCGGACAGGGGTCCTACGAGCAGTACTTC. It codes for CASSLSGQGSYEQYF.

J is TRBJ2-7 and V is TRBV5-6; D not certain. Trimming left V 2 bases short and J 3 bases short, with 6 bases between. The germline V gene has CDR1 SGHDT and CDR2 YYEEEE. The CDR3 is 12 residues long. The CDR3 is CASSFSNYEQYF. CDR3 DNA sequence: TGTGCCAGCAGCTTCTCGAACTACGAGCAGTACTTC.

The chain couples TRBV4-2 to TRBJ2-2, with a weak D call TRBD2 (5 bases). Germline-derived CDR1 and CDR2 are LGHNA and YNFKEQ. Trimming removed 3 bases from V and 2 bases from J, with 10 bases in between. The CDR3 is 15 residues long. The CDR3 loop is CASSQRRLNTGELFF. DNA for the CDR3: TGTGCCAGCAGCCAGAGGAGACTAAACACCGGGGAGCTGTTTTTT.

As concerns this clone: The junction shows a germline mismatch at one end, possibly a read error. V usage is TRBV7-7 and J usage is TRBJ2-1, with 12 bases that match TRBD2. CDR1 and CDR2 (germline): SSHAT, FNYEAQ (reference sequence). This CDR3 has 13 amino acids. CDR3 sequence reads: CASSSLAGGYQFF. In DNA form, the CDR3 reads TGTGCTAGCAGCTCGCTAGCGGGAGGGTACCAGTTCTTC.

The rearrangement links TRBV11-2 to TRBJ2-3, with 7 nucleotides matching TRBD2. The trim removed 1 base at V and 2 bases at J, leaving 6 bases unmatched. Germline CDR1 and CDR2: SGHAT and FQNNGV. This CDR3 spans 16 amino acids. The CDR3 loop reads CASSLGERGYTDTQYF. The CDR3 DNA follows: TGTGCCAGCAGCTTAGGGGAGCGGGGATACACAGATACGCAGTATTTT.

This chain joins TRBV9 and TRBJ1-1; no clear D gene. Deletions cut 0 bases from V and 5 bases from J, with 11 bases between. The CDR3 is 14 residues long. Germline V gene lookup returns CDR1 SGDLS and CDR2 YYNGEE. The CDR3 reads CASSVVLGYTEAFF. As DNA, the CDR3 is TGTGCCAGCAGCGTAGTGCTTGGGTATACTGAAGCTTTCTTT.

The CDR3 reads CASSLPQDTHSYEQYF. In nucleotides, the CDR3 is TGTGCCAGCAGCTTGCCTCAGGACACACACTCCTACGAGCAGTACTTC. The J gene is TRBJ2-7, the V gene TRBV5-5, with TRBD1 as a possible D gene (5 bases). The CDR3 is 16 residues long. Trimming removed 1 base from V and 0 bases from J, with 14 bases in between. CDR1 is SGHKS, CDR2 YYEKEE, per germline (reference sequence).

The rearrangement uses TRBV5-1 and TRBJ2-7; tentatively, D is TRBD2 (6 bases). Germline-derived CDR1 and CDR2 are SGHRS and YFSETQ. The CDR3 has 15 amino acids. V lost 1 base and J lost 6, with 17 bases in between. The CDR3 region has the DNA TGCGCCAGCAGCTTGCCGGCGGGATCCAAAGGCGAGCAGTACTTC. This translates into CASSLPAGSKGEQYF.

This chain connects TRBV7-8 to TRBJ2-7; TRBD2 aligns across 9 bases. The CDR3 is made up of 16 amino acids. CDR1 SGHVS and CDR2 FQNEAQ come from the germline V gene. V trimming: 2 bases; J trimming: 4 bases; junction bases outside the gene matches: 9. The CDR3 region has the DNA TGTGCCAGCAGCTTATTCGGGGCGGGAGGGAGGTACGAGCAGTACTTC. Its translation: CASSLFGAGGRYEQYF.